A selection of T cell receptor beta chains follows, all from one sample in a study of blood T cell repertoires in COVID-19. TCRdb keeps only in-frame clones here, not all; method: immunoSEQ multiplex PCR. The sample holds about 60,000 clones; approximately 88% are singletons and the top ten take roughly 10%. The material sequenced was peripheral blood. Every receptor here comes from a man aged 25 to 40 with COVID-19, enrolled during active disease. The CDR3 runs from the conserved cysteine through the conserved F or W. A D gene is named only where the DNA matches it firmly. Size tells how often a clone was seen (once, few, many) or the class of an expanded clone, and some rows leave it out.

size: .
V: TRBV6-2/TRBV6-3
D: .
J: TRBJ2-3
CDR3: CASSYGRQRGTGDTQYF
DNA: TGTGCCAGCAGTTACGGACGACAGCGGGGAACAGGGGATACGCAGTATTTT

size: .
V: TRBV4-1
D: .
J: TRBJ1-1
CDR3: CASSPVTAGEAFF
DNA: TGCGCCAGCAGCCCGGTTACGGCGGGTGAAGCTTTCTTT

size: .
V: TRBV14
D: TRBD1
J: TRBJ2-7
CDR3: CASSQGRQGPNSYEQYF
DNA: TGTGCCAGCAGCCAAGGTCGACAGGGGCCGAACTCCTACGAGCAGTACTTC

size: .
V: TRBV10-3
D: TRBD1
J: TRBJ1-3
CDR3: CAIRPGGNRNTIYF
DNA: TGTGCCATCAGACCAGGGGGGAATAGAAACACCATATATTTT

size: .
V: TRBV2
D: .
J: TRBJ1-1
CDR3: CASSEGGLLRAFF
DNA: TGTGCCAGCAGTGAAGGGGGGCTCCTTCGGGCTTTCTTT

size: .
V: TRBV7-2
D: .
J: TRBJ2-3
CDR3: CASSQLLASADTQYF
DNA: TGTGCCAGCAGCCAACTCCTAGCTTCGGCAGATACGCAGTATTTT

size: .
V: TRBV6-5
D: .
J: TRBJ2-5
CDR3: CASRNLETQYF
DNA: TGTGCCAGCAGGAACTTAGAGACCCAGTACTTC

size: .
V: TRBV30
D: .
J: TRBJ1-2
CDR3: CAWNLPGYGYTF
DNA: TGTGCCTGGAATTTACCAGGCTATGGCTACACCTTC

size: .
V: TRBV5-1
D: TRBD2
J: TRBJ2-7
CDR3: CASSYGRGEQYF
DNA: TGCGCCAGCAGCTATGGGAGGGGCGAGCAGTACTTC

size: once
V: TRBV9
D: .
J: TRBJ2-7
CDR3: CASSQGMNGLISYEQYF
DNA: TGTGCCAGCAGTCAGGGGATGAACGGCCTTATCTCCTACGAGCAGTACTTC

size: .
V: TRBV15
D: TRBD1
J: TRBJ2-1
CDR3: CATSRDLAGGHEQFF
DNA: TGTGCCACCAGCAGAGATCTGGCAGGGGGCCATGAGCAGTTCTTC

size: .
V: TRBV7-3
D: TRBD1
J: TRBJ1-2
CDR3: CASTLGQGVAGYTF
DNA: TGTGCCAGCACCCTCGGACAGGGAGTCGCTGGCTACACCTTC

size: .
V: TRBV2
D: TRBD1
J: TRBJ2-7
CDR3: CASIIPGQDYEQYF
DNA: TGTGCCAGCATCATTCCGGGACAGGACTACGAGCAGTACTTC

size: .
V: TRBV3-1/TRBV3-2
D: TRBD2
J: TRBJ2-7
CDR3: CASSQSGTSGSISYEQYF
DNA: TGTGCCAGCAGCCAATCAGGGACTAGCGGGAGTATTTCCTACGAGCAGTACTTC

size: once
V: TRBV18
D: .
J: TRBJ1-1
CDR3: CASSPGTMNTEAFF
DNA: TGTGCCAGCTCACCAGGGACTATGAACACTGAAGCTTTCTTT

size: .
V: TRBV10-3
D: TRBD1
J: TRBJ1-2
CDR3: CATGTDDSIGYTF
DNA: TGTGCCACCGGGACAGACGATTCAATTGGCTACACCTTC

size: few
V: TRBV6-5
D: TRBD1
J: TRBJ1-3
CDR3: CASSTGLGNTIYF
DNA: TGTGCCAGTTCGACAGGGCTCGGAAACACCATATATTTT

size: .
V: TRBV5-1
D: .
J: TRBJ2-5
CDR3: CASSQDPGETQYF
DNA: TGCGCCAGCAGCCAGGACCCGGGGGAGACCCAGTACTTC

size: .
V: TRBV11-3
D: TRBD1
J: TRBJ2-2
CDR3: CASSFTDGDSRELFF
DNA: TGTGCCAGCAGCTTCACAGACGGGGACAGCAGGGAGCTGTTTTTT

size: .
V: TRBV2
D: TRBD1
J: TRBJ1-1
CDR3: CASRMGAGGGTEAFF
DNA: TGTGCCAGCAGGATGGGTGCAGGGGGAGGAACTGAAGCTTTCTTT

size: .
V: TRBV5-4
D: .
J: TRBJ1-1
CDR3: CASSLQAGGEAFF
DNA: TGTGCCAGCAGCCTTCAGGCGGGCGGTGAAGCTTTCTTT

size: .
V: TRBV7-9
D: .
J: TRBJ1-3
CDR3: CASSPRKGGDGNTIYF
DNA: TGTGCCAGCAGCCCCCGGAAGGGAGGGGACGGAAACACCATATATTTT

size: .
V: TRBV28
D: TRBD2
J: TRBJ2-3
CDR3: CVAGADTQYF
DNA: TGTGTAGCGGGAGCAGATACGCAGTATTTT

size: .
V: TRBV28
D: .
J: TRBJ1-4
CDR3: CASRGGTGRRNEKLFF
DNA: TGTGCCAGCAGGGGCGGGACGGGCAGAAGGAATGAAAAACTGTTTTTT

size: .
V: TRBV5-1
D: .
J: TRBJ2-1
CDR3: CASSPSGGRNSYNEQFF
DNA: TGCGCCAGCAGTCCTTCAGGGGGGAGAAACTCCTACAATGAGCAGTTCTTC

size: .
V: TRBV11-3
D: .
J: TRBJ2-2
CDR3: CASSTTGGELFF
DNA: TGTGCCAGCAGCACAACGGGGGGGGAGCTGTTTTTT

size: .
V: TRBV15
D: .
J: TRBJ1-2
CDR3: CATSGGGYGYTF
DNA: TGTGCCACCAGCGGTGGGGGCTACGGCTACACCTTC

size: few
V: TRBV2
D: .
J: TRBJ1-2
CDR3: CARRGREVYGYTF
DNA: TGTGCCAGGCGGGGGAGGGAGGTCTATGGCTACACCTTC

size: .
V: TRBV6-5
D: .
J: TRBJ2-5
CDR3: CASSSNRQVQETQYF
DNA: TGTGCCAGCAGTTCGAACAGACAAGTCCAAGAGACCCAGTACTTC

size: .
V: TRBV11-2
D: .
J: TRBJ1-1
CDR3: CASSPQSRTEAFF
DNA: TGTGCCAGCAGCCCCCAGTCGAGGACTGAAGCTTTCTTT

size: .
V: TRBV7-9
D: .
J: TRBJ2-2
CDR3: CASTLGLAGLGELFF
DNA: TGTGCCAGCACCTTAGGGCTAGCCGGTCTCGGGGAGCTGTTTTTT

size: .
V: TRBV23-1
D: .
J: TRBJ2-2
CDR3: CASSQCSIPEGSTTGELFF
DNA: TGCGCCAGCAGTCAATGCTCCATTCCGGAGGGTAGCACCACCGGGGAGCTGTTTTTT

size: .
V: TRBV2
D: TRBD2
J: TRBJ2-3
CDR3: CASSGAGGRTDTQYF
DNA: TGTGCCAGCAGCGGGGCGGGGGGACGCACAGATACGCAGTATTTT

size: .
V: TRBV10-2
D: TRBD1
J: TRBJ2-7
CDR3: CASSEATGTERYEQYF
DNA: TGCGCCAGCAGTGAGGCTACCGGGACAGAGAGATACGAGCAGTACTTC

size: .
V: TRBV7-9
D: .
J: TRBJ2-5
CDR3: CASSFSGETQYF
DNA: TGTGCCAGCAGCTTTTCCGGGGAGACCCAGTACTTC

size: .
V: TRBV6-6
D: TRBD1
J: TRBJ1-5
CDR3: CASISRDRVDQPQHF
DNA: TGTGCCAGCATTTCCCGGGACAGGGTCGATCAGCCCCAGCATTTT

size: .
V: TRBV27
D: TRBD2
J: TRBJ2-1
CDR3: CASSFSGRFPDEQFF
DNA: TGTGCCAGCAGCTTCAGCGGGAGATTCCCCGATGAGCAGTTCTTC

size: .
V: TRBV18
D: .
J: TRBJ2-3
CDR3: CASSPYRATTDTQYF
DNA: TGTGCCAGCTCACCATACAGGGCCACTACAGATACGCAGTATTTT

size: .
V: TRBV6-6
D: .
J: TRBJ1-1
CDR3: CASSYSIQEAFF
DNA: TGTGCCAGCAGTTACTCTATTCAGGAAGCTTTCTTT

size: .
V: TRBV5-1
D: TRBD2
J: TRBJ2-1
CDR3: CASSGGGSYNEQFF
DNA: TGCGCCAGCTCGGGGGGAGGTTCCTACAATGAGCAGTTCTTC

size: .
V: TRBV29-1
D: .
J: TRBJ2-3
CDR3: CSSSTGGGGRAFDTQYF
DNA: TGCAGCTCATCGACAGGGGGAGGCGGGAGGGCCTTTGATACGCAGTATTTT

size: .
V: TRBV28
D: .
J: TRBJ2-3
CDR3: CASSFAVDTQYF
DNA: TGTGCCAGCAGTTTCGCGGTGGATACGCAGTATTTT

size: .
V: TRBV15
D: .
J: TRBJ1-5
CDR3: CATSSQGSGQPQHF
DNA: TGTGCCACCAGCAGTCAGGGTTCAGGGCAGCCCCAGCATTTT

size: .
V: TRBV5-5
D: TRBD2
J: TRBJ2-7
CDR3: CASSFNPRGDYEQYF
DNA: TGTGCCAGCAGCTTCAATCCACGGGGGGACTACGAGCAGTACTTC

size: .
V: TRBV28
D: .
J: TRBJ1-5
CDR3: CASSFGAGKGYSNQPQHF
DNA: TGTGCCAGCAGTTTCGGCGCAGGGAAGGGGTATAGCAATCAGCCCCAGCATTTT

size: .
V: TRBV28
D: TRBD1
J: TRBJ2-5
CDR3: CASSFPRDRVRDQETQYF
DNA: TGTGCCAGCAGTTTCCCCCGGGACAGGGTTAGGGATCAAGAGACCCAGTACTTC

size: .
V: TRBV28
D: TRBD2
J: TRBJ2-1
CDR3: CASSLSASGSTDEQFF
DNA: TGTGCCAGCAGTTTGTCGGCTAGCGGGAGTACGGATGAGCAGTTCTTC

size: once
V: TRBV10-3
D: TRBD2
J: TRBJ2-3
CDR3: CAIQIAGRTDTQYF
DNA: TGTGCCATCCAGATAGCGGGAAGGACAGATACGCAGTATTTT

size: few
V: TRBV19
D: .
J: TRBJ1-6
CDR3: CATLGARPPLHF
DNA: TGTGCCACCCTGGGGGCGAGGCCCCCCCTCCACTTT

size: .
V: TRBV28
D: TRBD1
J: TRBJ1-2
CDR3: CASSLTGQANYGYTF
DNA: TGTGCCAGCAGTTTGACAGGGCAAGCTAACTATGGCTACACCTTC

size: .
V: TRBV29-1
D: .
J: TRBJ1-3
CDR3: CSVEGGGNTIYF
DNA: TGCAGCGTTGAGGGGGGGGGAAACACCATATATTTT

size: .
V: TRBV6-2/TRBV6-3
D: .
J: TRBJ2-1
CDR3: CASSYVALLNEQFF
DNA: TGTGCCAGCAGTTATGTAGCCCTACTCAATGAGCAGTTCTTC

size: .
V: TRBV10-3
D: TRBD1
J: TRBJ1-2
CDR3: CAISEPRTGERTPYGYTF
DNA: TGTGCCATCAGTGAGCCAAGGACAGGGGAAAGGACGCCCTATGGCTACACCTTC